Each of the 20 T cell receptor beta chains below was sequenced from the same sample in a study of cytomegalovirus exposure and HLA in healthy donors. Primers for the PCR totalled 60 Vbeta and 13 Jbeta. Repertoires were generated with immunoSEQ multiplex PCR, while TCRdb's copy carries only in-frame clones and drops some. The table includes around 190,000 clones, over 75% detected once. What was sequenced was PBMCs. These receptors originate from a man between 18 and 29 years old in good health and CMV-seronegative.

The CDR3, as DNA: TGTGCCAGTAGTACCGGGACTAGAGGAGAGACCCAGTACTTC. Translation gives CASSTGTRGETQYF. The chain recombines TRBV19 with TRBJ2-5; 8 bases fit TRBD2. CDR3 length: 14 amino acids. Germline assignment: CDR1 LNHDA and CDR2 SQIVND (reference sequence). With V trimmed by 4 bases and J by 4 bases, 5 bases remained unmatched.

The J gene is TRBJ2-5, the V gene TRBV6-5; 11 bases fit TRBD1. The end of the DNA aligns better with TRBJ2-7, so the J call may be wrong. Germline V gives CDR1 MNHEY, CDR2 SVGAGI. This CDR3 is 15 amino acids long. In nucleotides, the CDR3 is TGTGCCAGCAGGCGTACGGCCGGGACAGGGGGCGAGCAGTACTTC. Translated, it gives CASRRTAGTGGEQYF.

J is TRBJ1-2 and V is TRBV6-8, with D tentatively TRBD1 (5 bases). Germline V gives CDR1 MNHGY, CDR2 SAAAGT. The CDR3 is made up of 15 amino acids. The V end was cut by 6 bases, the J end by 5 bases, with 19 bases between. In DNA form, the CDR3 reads TGTGCCAGCAGCCCGCCGGAGGGGAGTGCATATGGCTACACCTTC. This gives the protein CASSPPEGSAYGYTF.

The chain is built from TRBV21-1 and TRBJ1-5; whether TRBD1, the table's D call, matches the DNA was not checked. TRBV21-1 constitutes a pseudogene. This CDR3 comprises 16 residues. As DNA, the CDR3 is TGTGCCAGCAGCAAAGGTCCAGGGGATAGCAATCAGCCCCAGCATTTT. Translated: CASSKGPGDSNQPQHF.

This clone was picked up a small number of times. CDR3 loop: CASSQGGGNQPQHF. Written as DNA, the CDR3 is TGTGCCAGTAGTCAAGGGGGGGGCAATCAGCCCCAGCATTTT. The V and J genes are TRBV19 and TRBJ1-5; TRBD1 is a possible D gene (6 bases). V dropped 5 bases and J dropped 2 bases, with 10 bases sitting between them. The CDR3 consists of 14 residues. Germline V lookup: CDR1 LNHDA, CDR2 SQIVND (reference sequence).

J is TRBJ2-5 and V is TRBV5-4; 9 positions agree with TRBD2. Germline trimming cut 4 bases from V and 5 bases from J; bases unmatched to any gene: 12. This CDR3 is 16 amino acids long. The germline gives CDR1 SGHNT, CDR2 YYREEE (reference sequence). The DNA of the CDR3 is TGTGCCAGCAGCCAGAGGCCTAGCGGGGAGGGGGAGACCCAGTACTTC. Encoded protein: CASSQRPSGEGETQYF.

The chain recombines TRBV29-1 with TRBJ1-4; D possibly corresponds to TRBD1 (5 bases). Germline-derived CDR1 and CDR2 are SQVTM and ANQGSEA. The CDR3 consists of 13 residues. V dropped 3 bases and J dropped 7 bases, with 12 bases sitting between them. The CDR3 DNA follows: TGCAGCGTTGATGGTCAGGGCAGTGAAAAACTGTTTTTT. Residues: CSVDGQGSEKLFF. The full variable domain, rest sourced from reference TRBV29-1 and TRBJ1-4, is SAVISQKPSRDICQRGTSLTIQCQVDSQVTMMFWYRQQPGQSLTLIATANQGSEATYESGFVIDKFPISRPNLTFSTLTVSNMSPEDSSIYLCSVDGQGSEKLFFGSGTQLSVL.

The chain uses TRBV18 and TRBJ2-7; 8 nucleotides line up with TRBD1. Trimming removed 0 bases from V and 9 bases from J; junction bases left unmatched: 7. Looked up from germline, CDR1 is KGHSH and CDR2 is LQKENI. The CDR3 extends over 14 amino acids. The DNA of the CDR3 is TGTGCCAGCTCACCACCGGTTCAGGGGGCGTTGCAGTACTTC. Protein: CASSPPVQGALQYF.

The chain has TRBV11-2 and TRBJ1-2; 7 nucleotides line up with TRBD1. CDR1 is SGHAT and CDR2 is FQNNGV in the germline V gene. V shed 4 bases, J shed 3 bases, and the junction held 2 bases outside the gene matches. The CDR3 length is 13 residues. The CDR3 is CASSYGTDYGYTF. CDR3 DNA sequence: TGTGCCAGCAGCTACGGGACAGACTATGGCTACACCTTC.

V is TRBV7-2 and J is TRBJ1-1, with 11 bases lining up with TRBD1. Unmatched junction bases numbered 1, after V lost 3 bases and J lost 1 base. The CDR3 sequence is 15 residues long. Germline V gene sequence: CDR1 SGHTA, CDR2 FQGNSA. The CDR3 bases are TGTGCCAGCAGCTTCGGGACAGGGGGGAACACTGAAGCTTTCTTT. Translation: CASSFGTGGNTEAFF.

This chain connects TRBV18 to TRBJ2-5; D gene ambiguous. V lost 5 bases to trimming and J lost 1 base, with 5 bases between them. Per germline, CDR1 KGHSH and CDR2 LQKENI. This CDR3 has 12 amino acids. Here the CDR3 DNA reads TGTGCCAGCTCAACGGGCCAAGAGACCCAGTACTTC. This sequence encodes CASSTGQETQYF.

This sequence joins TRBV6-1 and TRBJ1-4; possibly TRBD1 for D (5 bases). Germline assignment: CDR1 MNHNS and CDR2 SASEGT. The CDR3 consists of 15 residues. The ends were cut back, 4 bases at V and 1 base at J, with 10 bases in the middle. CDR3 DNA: TGTGCCAGCAGTGGACACAGGCGAACTAATGAAAAACTGTTTTTT. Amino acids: CASSGHRRTNEKLFF.

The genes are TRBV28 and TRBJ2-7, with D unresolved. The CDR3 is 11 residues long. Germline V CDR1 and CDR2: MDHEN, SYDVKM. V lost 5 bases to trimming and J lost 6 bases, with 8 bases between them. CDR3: CASSPPSEQYF. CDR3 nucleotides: TGTGCCAGCAGTCCCCCTTCCGAGCAGTACTTC.

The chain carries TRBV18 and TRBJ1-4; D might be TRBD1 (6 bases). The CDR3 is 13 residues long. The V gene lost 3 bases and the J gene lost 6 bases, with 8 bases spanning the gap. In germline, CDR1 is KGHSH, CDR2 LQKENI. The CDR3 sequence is CASSPDRHEKLFF. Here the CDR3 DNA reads TGTGCCAGCTCACCGGACAGACATGAAAAACTGTTTTTT.

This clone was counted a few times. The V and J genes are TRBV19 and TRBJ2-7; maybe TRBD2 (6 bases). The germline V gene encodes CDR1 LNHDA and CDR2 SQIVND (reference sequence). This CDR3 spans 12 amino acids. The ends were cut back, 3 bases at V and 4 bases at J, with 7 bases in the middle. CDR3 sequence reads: CASSMGTYEQYF. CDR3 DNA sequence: TGTGCCAGTAGTATGGGGACTTACGAGCAGTACTTC.

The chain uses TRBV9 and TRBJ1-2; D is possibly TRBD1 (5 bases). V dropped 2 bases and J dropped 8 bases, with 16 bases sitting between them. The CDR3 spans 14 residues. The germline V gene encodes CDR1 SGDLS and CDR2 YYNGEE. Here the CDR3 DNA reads TGTGCCAGCAGCGTCTCCCTCAGGGATAGCGGCTACACCTTC. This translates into CASSVSLRDSGYTF. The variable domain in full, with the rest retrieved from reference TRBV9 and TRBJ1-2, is DSGVTQTPKHLITATGQRVTLRCSPRSGDLSVYWYQQSLDQGLQFLIQYYNGEERAKGNILERFSAQQFPDLHSELNLSSLELGDSALYFCASSVSLRDSGYTFGSGTRLTVV.

CDR3 sequence reads: CASSLGLAGGYNEQFF. CDR3 DNA sequence: TGTGCCAGCAGCTTGGGACTAGCGGGGGGCTACAATGAGCAGTTCTTC. The chain links TRBV11-3 to TRBJ2-1, with 15 nucleotides matching TRBD2. CDR3 length equals 16 residues. The ends lost 3 bases at V and 3 bases at J; junction bases unmatched: 0. Germline values: CDR1 SGHNT, CDR2 YENEEA.

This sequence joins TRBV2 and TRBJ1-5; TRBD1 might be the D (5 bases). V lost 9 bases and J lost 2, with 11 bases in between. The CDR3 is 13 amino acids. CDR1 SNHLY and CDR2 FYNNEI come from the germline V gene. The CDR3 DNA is TGTGCCAGTAAAGGGGTGGGCAATCAGCCCCAGCATTTT. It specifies CASKGVGNQPQHF.

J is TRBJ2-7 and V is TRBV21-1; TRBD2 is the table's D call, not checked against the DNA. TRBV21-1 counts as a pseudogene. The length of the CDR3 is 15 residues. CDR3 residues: CASSRRTSSYNEQYF. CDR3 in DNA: TGTGCCAGCAGCCGACGGACTAGTTCCTACAACGAGCAGTACTTC.

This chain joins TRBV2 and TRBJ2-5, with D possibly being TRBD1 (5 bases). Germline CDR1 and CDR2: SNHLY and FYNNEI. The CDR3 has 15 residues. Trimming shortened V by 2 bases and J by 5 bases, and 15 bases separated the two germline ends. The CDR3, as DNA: TGTGCCAGCAGTGAAAATGACTCCCCAGGGGAGACCCAGTACTTC. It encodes CASSENDSPGETQYF. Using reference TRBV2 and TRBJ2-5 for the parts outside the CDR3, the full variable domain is EPEVTQTPSHQVTQMGQEVILRCVPISNHLYFYWYRQILGQKVEFLVSFYNNEISEKSEIFDDQFSVERPDGSNFTLKIRSTKLEDSAMYFCASSENDSPGETQYFGPGTRLLVL.